The source of this T cell receptor (beta chain) is a study of regulatory T cells in long-lasting Graves disease. Time point meaning: persistent/refractory GD, antithyroid drugs over 5 years with positive TRAb. There was RNA extracted from PBMCs, and the TCR library was made from it. Trimming stripped 2 bases from V and 0 bases from J, with 8 bases between. Looked up from germline, CDR1 is SNHLY and CDR2 is FYNNEI. This CDR3 spans 15 amino acids. iRepertoire HTBI primers and Arm-PCR of CDR3 regions built TCR beta libraries. Using its own MiXCR run on the multiplex PCR reads, TCRdb lists one record per CDR3 protein. This sample has about 660,000 distinct CDR3 sequences, with around 30% found just once. This clonotype was seen a few times.

The chain combines TRBV2 with TRBJ2-4; D not certain. The sample consisted of peripheral blood mononuclear cells (PBMCs), taken when the disease was refractory, from a patient treated with antithyroid drugs. The sequence came from a female donor with Graves disease. For the CDR3, the DNA is TGTGCCAGCAGTGAAAAACAGCTAGCCAAAAACATTCAGTACTTC. This sequence encodes CASSEKQLAKNIQYF.